The text below deals with one T cell receptor beta chain. Trimming shortened V by 10 bases and J by 7 bases, and 23 bases separated the two germline ends. CDR3 length equals 14 residues. From germline, CDR1 is ENHRY and CDR2 SYGVKD. The entry originates in a study of blood T cell repertoires in COVID-19. Overall study context: Researchers got acute and convalescent COVID-19 samples from the United States, Italy and Spain. PBMCs, B-cell-depleted T cells, or T cells were the source of the cDNA or gDNA that made up the material.

Original analysis: For nucleated cells, counts were estimated from reference gene primer amplification. Assay used: immunoSEQ multiplex PCR; TCRdb lists only in-frame clones, some missing. The V and J calls and clone size come from that table; D and trimming were worked out from the DNA. The sample has about 130,000 clones, 75% to 85% seen once. This clonotype was sampled from a woman in her 50s with acute or convalescent COVID-19. What was sequenced was peripheral blood. The chain is built from TRBV10-3 and TRBJ2-7; D is perhaps TRBD1 (6 bases). In DNA, the CDR3 is TGTGCCACCGAGCCAAGGGACACCGCCGAGGAGCAGTACTTC. Translation: CATEPRDTAEEQYF.